The next 18 T cell receptor beta chains were all read from a single sample in a study of monozygotic twins with inflammatory bowel disease. Using the 5' RACE reads, TCRdb records one entry per CDR3 protein without DNA. The specimen's table records some 330,000 distinct CDR3 sequences. Sequencing was performed on blood. The receptors here all came from a human donor with ulcerative colitis or Crohn's disease, or a healthy co-twin of an affected twin (not recorded which).

The chain couples TRBV12-3 or TRBV12-4 to TRBJ2-1; TCRdb reports TRBD2, a call that lacks DNA to check it against. The CDR3 has 17 amino acids. This CDR3 reads CASSPRTSGGENNEQFF.

J is TRBJ2-1 and V is TRBV6-1. There are 15 residues in the CDR3. CDR1 is MNHNS and CDR2 is SASEGT in the germline V gene. CDR3 sequence: CASSAHRGSYNEQFF.

This chain joins TRBV24-1 and TRBJ2-3; checking the TCRdb D call of TRBD2 is not possible without DNA. CDR1 KGHDR and CDR2 SFDVKD come from the germline V gene. The CDR3 has 15 amino acids. This CDR3 is CATSDPGGITDTQYF.

V is TRBV28 and J is TRBJ2-4; as DNA is missing, the TRBD1 call by TCRdb cannot be tested. CDR3 length equals 16 residues. The V gene's germline CDR1 is MDHEN and CDR2 SYDVKM. The CDR3 is CASRPAWTVAKNIQYF.

V gene TRBV19 combines with J gene TRBJ1-2; TCRdb's assignment of TRBD1 cannot be checked, as there is no DNA. CDR3 length: 17 amino acids. Germline CDR1 and CDR2: LNHDA and SQIVND (reference sequence). The chain's CDR3 is CASSASGTGGGNYGYTF.

This chain joins TRBV5-1 and TRBJ1-1; TCRdb's D gene call, TRBD1, goes unchecked for lack of DNA. CDR3 size: 17 residues. CDR1 is SGHRS, CDR2 YFSETQ, per germline. CDR3 residues: CASSLVGQGDMNTEAFF. Full variable domain (rest looked up from reference TRBV5-1 and TRBJ1-1): KAGVTQTPRYLIKTRGQQVTLSCSPISGHRSVSWYQQTPGQGLQFLFEYFSETQRNKGNFPGRFSGRQFSNSRSEMNVSTLELGDSALYLCASSLVGQGDMNTEAFFGQGTRLTVV.

This chain uses TRBV25-1 with TRBJ2-7; TCRdb gives TRBD1 as the D gene, but with no DNA this cannot be confirmed. CDR1 and CDR2 (germline): MGHDK, SYGVNS. CDR3 length: 15 amino acids. The chain's CDR3 is CASSDVGMTAYEQYF.

The gene calls are TRBV12-3 or TRBV12-4 and TRBJ2-3; without DNA, the TCRdb call of TRBD2 cannot be checked. CDR3 length: 14 residues. CDR3 residues: CASKYSGGTDTQYF.

CDR3 sequence reads: CASRRQRAQQETQYF. The chain is built from TRBV6-1 and TRBJ2-5; the TRBD1 assignment by TCRdb is unverifiable without DNA. Germline V lookup: CDR1 MNHNS, CDR2 SASEGT. The CDR3 extends over 15 amino acids.

V is TRBV12-3 or TRBV12-4 and J is TRBJ1-1; there is no DNA to check the TCRdb D call of TRBD1. CDR3 size: 16 residues. CDR3 protein: CASSPRTGGRNTEAFF.

The V and J genes are TRBV28 and TRBJ1-1; the D gene TCRdb calls, TRBD1, cannot be checked with no DNA. The germline gives CDR1 MDHEN, CDR2 SYDVKM. This CDR3 is 13 amino acids long. The CDR3 loop is CASLGQHHTEAFF.

This rearrangement joins TRBV20-1 to TRBJ2-7; TCRdb's D gene call, TRBD1, goes unchecked for lack of DNA. The length of the CDR3 is 12 residues. Germline lookup yields CDR1 DFQATT and CDR2 SNEGSKA (reference sequence). CDR3 sequence: CSAYRVGDEQYF.

V usage is TRBV20-1 and J usage is TRBJ2-1; as DNA is missing, the TRBD2 call by TCRdb cannot be tested. There are 17 residues in the CDR3. Germline CDR1 DFQATT, CDR2 SNEGSKA (reference sequence). This CDR3 is CSAPSRLARGVYNEQFF.

This CDR3 is CASRSPGQGTLEQYF. V usage is TRBV7-2 and J usage is TRBJ2-7; TCRdb outputs TRBD1, but without DNA this stays unchecked. Germline CDR1 SGHTA, CDR2 FQGNSA. The CDR3 covers 15 residues.

V gene TRBV6-2 or TRBV6-3 combines with J gene TRBJ2-1; TCRdb picks TRBD2, but there is no DNA to check that call. The CDR3 sequence is 15 residues long. Germline values: CDR1 MNHEY, CDR2 SVGEGT. The CDR3 loop is CASSKALAGVNEQFF.

The chain couples TRBV24-1 to TRBJ2-7; TCRdb returns TRBD1, unconfirmable since there is no DNA. This CDR3 is built from 15 residues. Germline CDR1 KGHDR, CDR2 SFDVKD. The CDR3: CATSDPGTGNGEQYF.

The chain combines TRBV2 with TRBJ2-7; the TCRdb call, TRBD1, lacks DNA for checking. Germline V gene data show CDR1 as SNHLY and CDR2 as FYNNEI. The length of the CDR3 is 12 residues. The chain's CDR3 is CASSPPPYEQYF.

This sequence joins TRBV29-1 and TRBJ2-3. The CDR3 runs to 12 residues. From germline, CDR1 is SQVTM and CDR2 ANQGSEA. The CDR3 sequence: CSVESMSDTQYF.